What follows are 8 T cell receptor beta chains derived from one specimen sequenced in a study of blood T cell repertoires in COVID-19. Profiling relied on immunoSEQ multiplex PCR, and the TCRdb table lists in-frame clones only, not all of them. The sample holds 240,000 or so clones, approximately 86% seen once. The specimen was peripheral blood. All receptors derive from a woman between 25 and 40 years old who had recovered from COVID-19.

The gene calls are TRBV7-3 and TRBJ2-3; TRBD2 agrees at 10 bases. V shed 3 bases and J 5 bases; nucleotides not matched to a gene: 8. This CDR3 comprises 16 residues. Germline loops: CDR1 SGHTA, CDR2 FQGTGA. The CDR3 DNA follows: TGTGCCAGCAGCTTCCTGAGCGGGGGGGCCTTAGATACGCAGTATTTT. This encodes CASSFLSGGALDTQYF.

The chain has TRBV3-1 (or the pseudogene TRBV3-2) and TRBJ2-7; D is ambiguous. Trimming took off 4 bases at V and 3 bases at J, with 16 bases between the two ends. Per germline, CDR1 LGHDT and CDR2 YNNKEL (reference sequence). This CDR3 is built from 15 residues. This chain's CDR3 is CASSPRDLAGYEQYF. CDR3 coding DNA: TGTGCCAGCAGCCCCAGAGATTTGGCAGGCTACGAGCAGTACTTC.

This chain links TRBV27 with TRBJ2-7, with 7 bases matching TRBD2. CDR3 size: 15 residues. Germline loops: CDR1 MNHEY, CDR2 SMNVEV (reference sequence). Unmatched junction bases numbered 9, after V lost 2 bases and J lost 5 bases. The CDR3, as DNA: TGTGCCAGCAGTTTAAGGGGAGGGACCCCCAACGAGCAGTACTTC. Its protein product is CASSLRGGTPNEQYF.

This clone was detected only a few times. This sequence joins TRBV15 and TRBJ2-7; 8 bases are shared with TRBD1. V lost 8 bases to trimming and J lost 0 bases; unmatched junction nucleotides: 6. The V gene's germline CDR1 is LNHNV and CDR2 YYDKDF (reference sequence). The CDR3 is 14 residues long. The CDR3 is CATERTGGSYEQYF. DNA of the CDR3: TGTGCCACCGAAAGAACAGGGGGCTCCTACGAGCAGTACTTC.

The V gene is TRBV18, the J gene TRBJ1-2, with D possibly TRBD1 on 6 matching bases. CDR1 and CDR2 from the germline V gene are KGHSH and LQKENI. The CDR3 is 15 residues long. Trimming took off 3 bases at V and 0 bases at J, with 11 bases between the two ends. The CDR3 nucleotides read TGTGCCAGCTCACCTCCGGGACAAACTAACTATGGCTACACCTTC. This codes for CASSPPGQTNYGYTF. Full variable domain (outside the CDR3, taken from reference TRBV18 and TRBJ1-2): NAGVMQNPRHLVRRRGQEARLRCSPMKGHSHVYWYRQLPEEGLKFMVYLQKENIIDESGMPKERFSAEFPKEGPSILRIQQVVRGDSAAYFCASSPPGQTNYGYTFGSGTRLTVV.

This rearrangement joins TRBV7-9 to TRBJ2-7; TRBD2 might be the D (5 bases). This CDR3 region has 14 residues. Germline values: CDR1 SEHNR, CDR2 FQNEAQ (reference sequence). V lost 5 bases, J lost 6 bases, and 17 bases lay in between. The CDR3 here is CASSPRTGVGEQYF. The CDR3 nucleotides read TGTGCCAGCAGCCCCCGGACTGGGGTCGGCGAGCAGTACTTC.

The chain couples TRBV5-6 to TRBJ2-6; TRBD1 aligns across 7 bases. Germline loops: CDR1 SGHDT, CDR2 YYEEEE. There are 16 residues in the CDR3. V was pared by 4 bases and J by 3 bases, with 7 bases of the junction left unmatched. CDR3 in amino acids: CASSHRTGSGANVLTF. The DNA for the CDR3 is TGTGCCAGCAGCCACAGGACAGGAAGTGGGGCCAACGTCCTGACTTTC.

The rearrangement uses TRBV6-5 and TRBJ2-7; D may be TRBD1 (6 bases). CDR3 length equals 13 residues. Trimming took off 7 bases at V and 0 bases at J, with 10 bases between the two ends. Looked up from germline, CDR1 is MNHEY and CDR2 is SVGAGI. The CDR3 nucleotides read TGTGCCAGCATAGGGGGTAGCTCCTACGAGCAGTACTTC. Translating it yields CASIGGSSYEQYF.